The 31 T cell receptor beta chains below come from one sample, sequenced in a study of T-cell memory formation after mild COVID-19. Each CDR3 protein is one row after TCRdb ran MiXCR on the 5' RACE reads. The sample has roughly 250,000 distinct CDR3 sequences; 15% to 20% are singletons. The sequenced material came from PBMCs or a T cell subset sorted from them (not recorded which). The source is a man younger than 35 who had mild COVID-19 (a few samples of this study predate the infection). Cell type and time point are not known.

In this sample, this clonotype turned up a few times. The rearrangement joins TRBV15 to TRBJ2-2, with unresolved D. The CDR3 covers 11 residues. Germline V lookup: CDR1 LNHNV, CDR2 YYDKDF (reference sequence). Trimming cost V 3 bases and J 7 bases, with 3 bases left between them. CDR3: CATSSRGELFF. CDR3 DNA: TGTGCCACCAGCAGCCGCGGGGAGCTGTTTTTT.

This clonotype was seen a few times. A read error may produce the germline difference seen at one junction end. The gene calls are TRBV7-7 and TRBJ2-1, with 9 bases aligning to TRBD1. The CDR3 totals 16 residues. Per the germline V gene, CDR1 is SSHAT and CDR2 is FNYEAQ (reference sequence). CDR3 nucleotide sequence: TGTGCTAGCAGCTCATCTTCCGGGACAGGGATTAATGAGCAGTTCTTC. The encoded protein is CASSSSSGTGINEQFF.

The V and J genes are TRBV15 and TRBJ2-7; D possibly matches TRBD1 or TRBD2 (5 bases each). CDR1 and CDR2 from the germline V gene are LNHNV and YYDKDF (reference sequence). This CDR3 is built from 17 residues. V dropped 1 base and J dropped 2 bases, with 18 bases sitting between them. CDR3 loop: CATSRVRLRGPTYEQYF. For the CDR3, the DNA is TGTGCCACCAGCAGAGTCCGGCTGAGGGGCCCAACCTACGAGCAGTACTTC.

This clonotype was counted at least ten times. V usage is TRBV7-2 and J usage is TRBJ2-5; 7 positions agree with TRBD2. V gave up 3 bases and J gave up 5 bases; unmatched junction bases: 12. This CDR3 spans 16 amino acids. Germline CDR1 SGHTA, CDR2 FQGNSA. For the CDR3, the DNA is TGTGCCAGCAGCTTTCTGTCGACTAGCCGATCGGAGACCCAGTACTTC. This codes for CASSFLSTSRSETQYF.

The V call is TRBV4-3, the J call TRBJ1-2; TRBD1 matches at 11 bases. Per germline, CDR1 LGHNA and CDR2 YSLEER. Trimming cost V 1 base and J 2 bases; bases outside gene matches: 3. The CDR3 runs 16 residues. The CDR3 nucleotides are TGCGCCAGCAGCCAAGGGACAGGGGGCCCCAACTATGGCTACACCTTC. Amino acids: CASSQGTGGPNYGYTF.

This clonotype was seen only a few times. The V and J genes are TRBV7-2 and TRBJ2-6; no clear D gene. The V end was cut by 4 bases, the J end by 0 bases, with 4 bases between. The germline CDR1 and CDR2 sequences are SGHTA and FQGNSA. The CDR3 is 14 amino acids. In DNA form, the CDR3 reads TGTGCCAGCAGCTCTCACTCTGGGGCCAACGTCCTGACTTTC. It is translated as CASSSHSGANVLTF.

The rearrangement links TRBV6-1 to TRBJ1-3, with TRBD1 as a possible D gene (5 bases). V was clipped by 4 bases and J by 0 bases, with 16 bases between them. The CDR3 has 17 residues. Looked up from germline, CDR1 is MNHNS and CDR2 is SASEGT. The CDR3 protein is CASSVSGVRGSGNTIYF. Written as DNA, the CDR3 is TGTGCCAGCAGTGTTTCGGGGGTACGGGGCTCTGGAAACACCATATATTTT.

This clonotype has a handful of counts. The chain carries TRBV20-1 and TRBJ1-5, with D unclear. The CDR3 contains 15 residues. The V gene's germline CDR1 is DFQATT and CDR2 SNEGSKA (reference sequence). The ends were cut back, 8 bases at V and 0 bases at J, with 17 bases in the middle. CDR3 coding DNA: TGCAGTTTGCACCAGGCACAATATAGCAATCAGCCCCAGCATTTT. Its protein is CSLHQAQYSNQPQHF.

The chain carries TRBV20-1 and TRBJ2-3; no definite D call. The CDR3 length is 13 residues. Trimming took 3 bases from V and 0 from J, leaving 7 bases between them. Germline V gives CDR1 DFQATT, CDR2 SNEGSKA (reference sequence). CDR3 amino acids: CSASGSSTDTQYF. The CDR3 DNA follows: TGCAGTGCTAGCGGGTCTAGCACAGATACGCAGTATTTT.

The CDR3 here is CASSPSGSWRDEQFF. In DNA, the CDR3 is TGTGCCAGCAGCCCTAGTGGGTCCTGGAGGGATGAGCAGTTCTTC. The genes are TRBV11-2 and TRBJ2-1; possibly TRBD2 for D (6 bases). The V gene lost 5 bases and the J gene lost 8 bases, with 19 bases spanning the gap. The CDR3 is 15 amino acids. Per germline, CDR1 SGHAT and CDR2 FQNNGV.

For the CDR3, the DNA is TGTGCCAGCAGGTACCGACAGGACCTAAACACCGGGGAGCTGTTTTTT. It is translated as CASRYRQDLNTGELFF. This sequence joins TRBV3-1 and TRBJ2-2; possibly TRBD1 for D (6 bases). Trimming took 6 bases from V and 2 from J, leaving 16 bases between them. Germline-derived CDR1 and CDR2 are LGHDT and YNNKEL (reference sequence). This CDR3 comprises 16 residues.

This clonotype has only a few counts. The chain combines TRBV12-3 or TRBV12-4 with TRBJ1-5; no reliable D call. The germline V and J ends were trimmed by 2 bases and 4 bases, with 9 bases remaining between them. The CDR3 is made up of 14 amino acids. CDR3 residues: CASSLFGGNQPQHF. DNA of the CDR3: TGTGCCAGCAGTTTATTCGGCGGGAATCAGCCCCAGCATTTT.

This clonotype was observed a handful of times. The genes are TRBV10-3 and TRBJ2-7, with TRBD1 as a possible D gene (6 bases). Per germline, CDR1 ENHRY and CDR2 SYGVKD. Deletions cut 6 bases from V and 4 bases from J, with 13 bases between. The CDR3 totals 13 residues. CDR3 region: CAIRSGHPYEQYF. Here the CDR3 DNA reads TGTGCCATCAGGTCGGGACACCCTTACGAGCAGTACTTC.

The sample holds many counts of this clonotype. This rearrangement joins TRBV7-8 to TRBJ2-1; D call uncertain. There are 14 residues in the CDR3. Trimming cost V 0 bases and J 0 bases, with 3 bases left between them. Germline V gene data show CDR1 as SGHVS and CDR2 as FQNEAQ. For the CDR3, the DNA is TGTGCCAGCAGCTTAGCAGGCTCCTACAATGAGCAGTTCTTC. Its protein is CASSLAGSYNEQFF.

This clonotype was seen only a few times. J is TRBJ1-2 and V is TRBV5-1; 7 bases align to TRBD1. The V gene end was trimmed by 4 bases and the J gene end by 5 bases; junction bases not matched to a gene: 8. Germline CDR1 SGHRS, CDR2 YFSETQ. This CDR3 region has 14 residues. The DNA of the CDR3 is TGCGCCAGCAGCCCGGACAGGCGGACTTATGGCTACACCTTC. Protein: CASSPDRRTYGYTF.

The chain has TRBV7-6 and TRBJ1-1, with D possibly being TRBD1 (6 bases). CDR1 and CDR2 from the germline V gene are SGHVS and FNYEAQ. CDR3 length: 13 residues. Trimming left V 5 bases short and J 8 bases short, with 15 bases between. The CDR3, as DNA: TGTGCCAGCAGCCGGATGGAGGGGGGGGAAGCTTTCTTT. It encodes CASSRMEGGEAFF.

The J gene is TRBJ1-1, the V gene TRBV29-1; D gene unclear. Germline CDR1 reads SQVTM; CDR2 reads ANQGSEA. V was clipped by 5 bases and J by 5 bases, with 15 bases between them. The CDR3 sequence is 13 residues long. The CDR3 loop reads CSVSQRSSTEAFF. CDR3 bases: TGCAGCGTTTCCCAGCGATCGAGTACTGAAGCTTTCTTT.

In this sample, this clonotype turned up a few times. V and J are TRBV5-1 and TRBJ1-5; D is perhaps TRBD1 (6 bases). Germline assignment: CDR1 SGHRS and CDR2 YFSETQ. There are 15 residues in the CDR3. Between the trimmed V and J ends, which lost 4 bases and 3 bases, there was a span of 14 bases. CDR3 amino acids: CASSITGTNNQPQHF. The DNA of the CDR3 is TGCGCCAGCAGCATCACAGGGACTAACAATCAGCCCCAGCATTTT.

The genes are TRBV7-9 and TRBJ1-4; no clear D. Germline V gene sequence: CDR1 SEHNR, CDR2 FQNEAQ (reference sequence). CDR3 length: 13 amino acids. V lost 5 bases to trimming and J lost 7 bases, with 11 bases between them. The CDR3 nucleotides read TGTGCCAGCAGCGTACGGACGGGTGAAAAACTGTTTTTT. The encoded protein is CASSVRTGEKLFF.

The chain has TRBV15 and TRBJ2-3; the D is unclear. The CDR3 contains 13 residues. Germline V gene sequence: CDR1 LNHNV, CDR2 YYDKDF (reference sequence). Trimming pared 0 bases from V and 4 bases from J, leaving 5 bases between. In nucleotides, the CDR3 is TGTGCCACCAGCAGAGATGAAGCAGATACGCAGTATTTT. Translation gives CATSRDEADTQYF.

This chain uses TRBV18 with TRBJ2-7, with TRBD1 identical over 11 bases. The CDR3 extends over 15 amino acids. The germline V gene has CDR1 KGHSH and CDR2 LQKENI. Trimming took 3 bases from V and 2 from J; bases not matched to a gene: 3. The CDR3 region is CASSPWTGGTYEQYF. CDR3 nucleotide sequence: TGTGCCAGCTCACCGTGGACAGGGGGCACCTACGAGCAGTACTTC.

There are a few counts of this clonotype. V and J are TRBV7-2 and TRBJ1-2; the match to TRBD1 covers 8 bases. After removal of 5 bases from V and 4 bases from J, the junction contained 6 bases not matched to a gene. Germline loops: CDR1 SGHTA, CDR2 FQGNSA. The CDR3 extends over 14 amino acids. CDR3 amino acids: CASSAGGASYGYTF. The DNA for the CDR3 is TGTGCCAGCAGCGCAGGGGGCGCCTCCTATGGCTACACCTTC. Full variable domain (missing parts from reference TRBV7-2 and TRBJ1-2): GAGVSQSPSNKVTEKGKDVELRCDPISGHTALYWYRQSLGQGLEFLIYFQGNSAPDKSGLPSDRFSAERTGGSVSTLTIQRTQQEDSAVYLCASSAGGASYGYTFGSGTRLTVV.

V and J are TRBV18 and TRBJ2-1; D possibly corresponds to TRBD1 (5 bases). With 6 bases removed from V and 0 bases from J, the gap between germline ends came to 12 bases. The germline V gene encodes CDR1 KGHSH and CDR2 LQKENI. The CDR3 covers 15 residues. The CDR3 DNA sequence: TGTGCCAGCTCGCAGGGTTTCAGCTCCTACAATGAGCAGTTCTTC. Translation: CASSQGFSSYNEQFF.

This chain joins TRBV6-6 and TRBJ1-6; D unresolved. The germline CDR1 and CDR2 sequences are MNHNY and SVGAGI (reference sequence). V gave up 2 bases and J gave up 7 bases, with 9 bases separating them. There are 14 residues in the CDR3. This CDR3 reads CASSYMTLNSPLHF. For the CDR3, the DNA is TGTGCCAGCAGTTACATGACACTCAATTCACCCCTCCACTTT.

This clonotype was seen a handful of times. The rearrangement links TRBV4-3 to TRBJ1-2; D is unclear. Germline-derived CDR1 and CDR2 are LGHNA and YSLEER. The germline V and J ends were trimmed by 0 bases and 2 bases, with 10 bases remaining between them. This CDR3 has 15 amino acids. The chain's CDR3 is CASSQDHNTNYGYTF. DNA for the CDR3: TGCGCCAGCAGCCAAGATCATAACACCAACTATGGCTACACCTTC.

This clonotype was found many times. The chain carries TRBV5-1 and TRBJ2-1, with D perhaps matching TRBD2 (6 bases). The CDR3 totals 13 residues. Germline V gene sequence: CDR1 SGHRS, CDR2 YFSETQ. Trimming took 1 base from V and 5 from J, leaving 7 bases between them. CDR3 residues: CASSLWGDNEQFF. In nucleotides, the CDR3 is TGCGCCAGCAGCTTGTGGGGGGACAATGAGCAGTTCTTC.

This clonotype was seen more than once but under ten times. The V and J genes are TRBV4-3 and TRBJ1-4; no reliable D call. The V and J ends lost 3 bases and 5 bases respectively, with 13 bases between them. This CDR3 contains 15 residues. Germline assignment: CDR1 LGHNA and CDR2 YSLEER. CDR3 region: CASSHFSSRNEKLFF. CDR3 DNA sequence: TGCGCCAGCAGCCATTTCAGCTCTCGGAATGAAAAACTGTTTTTT.

This clonotype was seen only a few times. This chain connects TRBV20-1 to TRBJ1-5; TRBD1 agrees at 9 bases. From germline, CDR1 is DFQATT and CDR2 SNEGSKA (reference sequence). CDR3 size: 14 residues. Unmatched junction bases numbered 6, after V lost 4 bases and J lost 5 bases. The CDR3 sequence is CSANPRTGDQPQHF. CDR3 sequence (DNA): TGCAGTGCTAACCCCCGGACAGGGGATCAGCCCCAGCATTTT.

This clonotype was counted at least ten times. V and J are TRBV7-2 and TRBJ1-5; no definite D call. The CDR3 is 14 amino acids. Germline CDR1 SGHTA, CDR2 FQGNSA. Trimming pared 0 bases from V and 8 bases from J, leaving 11 bases between. CDR3: CASSLARPGEPQHF. The DNA of the CDR3 is TGTGCCAGCAGCTTAGCGAGGCCTGGTGAGCCCCAGCATTTT. Based on the CDR3 plus reference TRBV7-2 and TRBJ1-5, the full variable domain is GAGVSQSPSNKVTEKGKDVELRCDPISGHTALYWYRQSLGQGLEFLIYFQGNSAPDKSGLPSDRFSAERTGGSVSTLTIQRTQQEDSAVYLCASSLARPGEPQHFGDGTRLSIL.

This clonotype was seen a few times. CDR3: CSATKRASGNYTF. CDR3 nucleotides: TGCAGTGCTACAAAAAGGGCCTCAGGGAACTACACCTTC. The V and J genes are TRBV20-1 and TRBJ1-2, with D perhaps TRBD1 (5 bases). The CDR3 is 13 amino acids. Trimming shortened V by 4 bases and J by 10 bases, and 19 bases separated the two germline ends. Germline V gene sequence: CDR1 DFQATT, CDR2 SNEGSKA (reference sequence).

The J gene is TRBJ1-2, the V gene TRBV9; 9 bases line up with TRBD1. The CDR3 is 16 residues long. The V and J ends lost 0 bases and 4 bases, in that order; junction bases with no gene match: 7. The germline gives CDR1 SGDLS, CDR2 YYNGEE. CDR3 sequence reads: CASSVVGQGASYGYTF. DNA of the CDR3: TGTGCCAGCAGCGTAGTGGGACAGGGAGCCAGCTATGGCTACACCTTC.